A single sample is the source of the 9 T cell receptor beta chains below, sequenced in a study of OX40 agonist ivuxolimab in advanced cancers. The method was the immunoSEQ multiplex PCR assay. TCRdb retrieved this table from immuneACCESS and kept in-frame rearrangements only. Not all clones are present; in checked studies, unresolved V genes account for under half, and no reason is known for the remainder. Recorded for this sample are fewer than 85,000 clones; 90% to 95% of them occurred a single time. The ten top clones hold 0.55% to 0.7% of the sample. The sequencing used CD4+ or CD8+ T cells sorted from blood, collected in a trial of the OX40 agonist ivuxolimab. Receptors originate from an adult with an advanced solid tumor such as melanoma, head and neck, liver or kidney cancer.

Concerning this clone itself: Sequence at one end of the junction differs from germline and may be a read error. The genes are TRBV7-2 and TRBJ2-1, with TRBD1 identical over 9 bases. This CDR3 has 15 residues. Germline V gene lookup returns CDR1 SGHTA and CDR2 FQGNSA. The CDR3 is CASSSGQGSYNERFF. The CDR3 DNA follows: TGTGCCAGCAGCTCTGGACAGGGGAGTTACAATGAGCGGTTCTTC.

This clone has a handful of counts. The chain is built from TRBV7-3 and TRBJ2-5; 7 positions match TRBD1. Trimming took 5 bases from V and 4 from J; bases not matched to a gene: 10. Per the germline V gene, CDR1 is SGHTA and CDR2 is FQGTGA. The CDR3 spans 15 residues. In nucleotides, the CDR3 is TGTGCCAGCAGCCGAGGAACGACAGGGCGAGAGACCCAGTACTTC. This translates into CASSRGTTGRETQYF.

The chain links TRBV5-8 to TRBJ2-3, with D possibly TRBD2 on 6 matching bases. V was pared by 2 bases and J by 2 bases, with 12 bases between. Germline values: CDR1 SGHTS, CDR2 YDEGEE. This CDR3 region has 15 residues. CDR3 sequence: CASSFAGRFTDTQYF. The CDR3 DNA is TGTGCCAGCAGCTTTGCGGGGAGGTTCACAGATACGCAGTATTTT.

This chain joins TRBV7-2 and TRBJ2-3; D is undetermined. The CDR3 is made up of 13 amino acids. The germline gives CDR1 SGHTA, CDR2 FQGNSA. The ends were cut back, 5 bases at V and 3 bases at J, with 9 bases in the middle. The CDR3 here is CASSTEETDTQYF. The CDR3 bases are TGTGCCAGCAGCACGGAAGAGACAGATACGCAGTATTTT.

CDR3 in amino acids: CASSPLGADQPQHF. The CDR3, as DNA: TGTGCCAGCAGTCCTTTGGGGGCCGATCAGCCCCAGCATTTT. The chain has TRBV2 and TRBJ1-5; D is possibly TRBD1 (6 bases). CDR1 is SNHLY and CDR2 is FYNNEI in the germline V gene. The CDR3 runs to 14 residues. V shed 5 bases and J shed 5 bases, with 13 bases lying between them.

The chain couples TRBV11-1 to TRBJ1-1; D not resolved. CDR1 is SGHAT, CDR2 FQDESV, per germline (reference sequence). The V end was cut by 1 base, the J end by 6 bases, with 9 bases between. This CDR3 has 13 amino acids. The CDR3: CASSLESGSEAFF. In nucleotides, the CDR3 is TGTGCCAGCAGCTTAGAGTCCGGGTCTGAAGCTTTCTTT.

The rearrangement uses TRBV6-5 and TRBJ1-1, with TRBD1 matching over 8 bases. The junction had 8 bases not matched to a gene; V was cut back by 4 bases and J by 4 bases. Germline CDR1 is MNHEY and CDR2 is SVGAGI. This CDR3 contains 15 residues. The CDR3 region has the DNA TGTGCCAGCAGTTCCGACAGGGGAGTGGGCACTGAAGCTTTCTTT. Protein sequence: CASSSDRGVGTEAFF.

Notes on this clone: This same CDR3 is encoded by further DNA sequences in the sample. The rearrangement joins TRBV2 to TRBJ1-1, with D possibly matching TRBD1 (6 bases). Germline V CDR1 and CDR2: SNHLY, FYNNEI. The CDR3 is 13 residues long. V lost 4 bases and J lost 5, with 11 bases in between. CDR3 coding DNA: TGTGCCAGCAGTGTGGGGGCTGGGACTGAAGCTTTCTTT. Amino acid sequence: CASSVGAGTEAFF.

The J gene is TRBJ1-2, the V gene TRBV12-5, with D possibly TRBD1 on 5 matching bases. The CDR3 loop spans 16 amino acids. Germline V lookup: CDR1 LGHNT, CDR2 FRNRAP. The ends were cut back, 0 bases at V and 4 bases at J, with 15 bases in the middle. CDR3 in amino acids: CASGLVVRQTFYGYTF. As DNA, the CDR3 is TGTGCTAGTGGTTTGGTAGTTAGACAGACATTCTATGGCTACACCTTC.